This record looks at one TCR beta chain sequence and its context. The antigen is unknown. One end of the junction is discordant with germline, which a read error may explain. Joint extraction of RNA and DNA used about 17-33 mg of bulk tissue that was unsorted. Primary liver carcinomas in the patients were surgically resected. Every tumor sample analyzed contained over 75% viable tumor cells. These data are taken from a study of tumor-infiltrating lymphocytes in primary liver carcinoma. Whole-study findings and limits: Among top clones, only about 7-24% appeared in all five tumor regions.

Per the germline V gene, CDR1 is MDHEN and CDR2 is SYDVKM. The CDR3 sequence is 16 residues long. With a constant-region primer, TCR beta cDNA was made from 400 to 550 ng of total RNA. Slightly modified ARM-PCR, run as three nested multiplex PCR rounds, produced the TCR beta libraries. Primers for the first two PCR rounds were TRBV1-TRBV30 forward primers and a C-beta reverse primer (roughly 9 cycles per round). TCRdb redid the calling of the multiplex PCR reads with MiXCR, one entry per CDR3 protein. Here the sample spans 95,000 to 100,000 distinct CDR3 sequences, approximately 70% being singletons.

The clonotype originates from a woman in her sixties with primary liver carcinoma and hepatitis B virus infection. The chain joins TRBV28 to TRBJ1-2; D is possibly TRBD1 (6 bases). Material for sequencing was liver tumor tissue from sampling region 2. This sample's subset: tumor region T2, inferior pole. The CDR3 nucleotides read TGTGCCAGCAGCTTGGGGGCCGGGGCGGACAACTATGGCCACACCTTC. Translation gives CASSLGAGADNYGHTF.